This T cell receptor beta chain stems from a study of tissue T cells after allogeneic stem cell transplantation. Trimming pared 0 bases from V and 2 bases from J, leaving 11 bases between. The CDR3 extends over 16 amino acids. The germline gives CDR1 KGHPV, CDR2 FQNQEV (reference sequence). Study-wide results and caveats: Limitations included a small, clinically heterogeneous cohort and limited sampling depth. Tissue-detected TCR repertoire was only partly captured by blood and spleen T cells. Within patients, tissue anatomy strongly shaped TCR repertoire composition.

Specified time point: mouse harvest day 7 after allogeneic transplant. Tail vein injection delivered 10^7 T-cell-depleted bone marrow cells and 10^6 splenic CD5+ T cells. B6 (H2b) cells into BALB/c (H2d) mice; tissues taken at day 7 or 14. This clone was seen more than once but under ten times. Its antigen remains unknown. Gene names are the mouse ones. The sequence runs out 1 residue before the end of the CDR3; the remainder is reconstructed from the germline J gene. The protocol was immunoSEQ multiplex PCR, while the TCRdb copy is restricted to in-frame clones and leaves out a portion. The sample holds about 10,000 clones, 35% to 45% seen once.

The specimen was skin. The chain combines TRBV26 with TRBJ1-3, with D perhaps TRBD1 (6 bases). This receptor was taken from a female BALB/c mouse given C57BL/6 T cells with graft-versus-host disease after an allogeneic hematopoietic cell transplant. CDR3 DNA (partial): TGTGCCAGCAGTCTGTCGGGGGGGGCGGCTGGAAATACGCTCTAT. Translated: CASSLSGGAAGNTLY. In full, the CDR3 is CASSLSGGAAGNTLYF.